Shown below are 15 T cell receptor beta chains from a single sample sequenced in a study of blood T cell repertoires in COVID-19. Only in-frame clones appear in the TCRdb table, and some are missing; sequencing was by immunoSEQ multiplex PCR. The table records around 190,000 clones, approximately 86% of them present only once. Source material: peripheral blood. The receptors were gathered from a man aged 45-65 years with active or convalescent COVID-19.

The chain carries TRBV6-2 or TRBV6-3 and TRBJ1-2; TRBD1 matches 7 bases. The length of the CDR3 is 14 residues. Germline lookup yields CDR1 MNHEY and CDR2 SVGEGT. Trimming at V came to 4 bases and at J to 6 bases, leaving 8 bases not matched to a gene. CDR3 sequence: CASSFPGTVHGYTF. DNA of the CDR3: TGTGCCAGCAGTTTTCCCGGGACAGTGCATGGCTACACCTTC.

The chain employs TRBV6-2 or TRBV6-3 and TRBJ2-5; 13 nucleotides match TRBD2. The V segment lost 6 bases and the J segment 12 bases; nucleotides outside the gene matches: 10. The CDR3 sequence is 14 residues long. From germline, CDR1 is MNHEY and CDR2 SVGEGT. The CDR3 is CASSFVGTSGTKYF. CDR3 coding DNA: TGTGCCAGCAGCTTCGTCGGGACTAGCGGGACAAAGTACTTC.

The CDR3 loop reads CASSSPFSPGNIGDTQYF. CDR3 sequence (DNA): TGTGCCAGCAGCTCACCTTTTTCTCCGGGAAATATTGGGGATACGCAGTATTTT. V usage is TRBV5-4 and J usage is TRBJ2-3; TRBD2 is a possible D gene (5 bases). This CDR3 contains 18 residues. The germline CDR1 and CDR2 sequences are SGHNT and YYREEE (reference sequence). V was pared by 3 bases and J by 6 bases, with 26 bases between.

The genes are TRBV25-1 and TRBJ1-2; D uncertain. V was trimmed by 6 bases and J by 10 bases, leaving 15 bases between them. The length of the CDR3 is 12 residues. The germline V gene encodes CDR1 MGHDK and CDR2 SYGVNS. CDR3 DNA: TGTGCCAGCAGAGGGAGTTTGCTTTCCTACACCTTC. This sequence encodes CASRGSLLSYTF.

The V gene is TRBV6-5, the J gene TRBJ2-3; D is unclear. Looked up from germline, CDR1 is MNHEY and CDR2 is SVGAGI. The CDR3 spans 14 residues. With 5 bases removed from V and 0 bases from J, the gap between germline ends came to 9 bases. The CDR3 spells CASSLQASTDTQYF. CDR3 DNA sequence: TGTGCCAGCAGTCTCCAGGCTAGCACAGATACGCAGTATTTT.

The chain carries TRBV6-2 or TRBV6-3 and TRBJ2-3, with D tentatively TRBD2 (7 bases). The germline CDR1 and CDR2 sequences are MNHEY and SVGEGT. CDR3 length equals 15 residues. V shed 7 bases and J shed 7 bases, with 21 bases lying between them. The CDR3 sequence: CASIPGVRGRYTQYF. The CDR3 nucleotides read TGTGCCAGCATCCCCGGGGTGCGGGGGCGATATACGCAGTATTTT.

V and J are TRBV30 and TRBJ1-6; D is unresolved. The V gene's germline CDR1 is GTSNPN and CDR2 SVGIG (reference sequence). The CDR3 is 16 residues long. V was pared by 3 bases and J by 0 bases, with 12 bases between. The CDR3 DNA is TGTGCCTGGAGGTGGAGCGCTAGCTCCTATAATTCACCCCTCCACTTT. Encoded protein: CAWRWSASSYNSPLHF.

The chain has TRBV18 and TRBJ2-1; 11 nucleotides match TRBD2. In germline, CDR1 is KGHSH, CDR2 LQKENI. CDR3 length equals 16 residues. Trimming at V came to 5 bases and at J to 7 bases, leaving 10 bases not matched to a gene. CDR3 loop: CASSFYSGGAGNEQFF. DNA for the CDR3: TGTGCCAGCTCATTTTATAGCGGGGGGGCCGGAAATGAGCAGTTCTTC.

This clone was detected once. The chain has TRBV11-3 and TRBJ2-2, with 7 bases fitting TRBD2. The CDR3 totals 15 residues. CDR1 is SGHNT, CDR2 YENEEA, per germline. The trim removed 5 bases at V and 5 bases at J, leaving 8 bases unmatched. CDR3 residues: CASSNPTSATGELFF. The CDR3, as DNA: TGTGCCAGCAGCAACCCCACTAGCGCAACCGGGGAGCTGTTTTTT.

This clone appeared once. The rearrangement uses TRBV28 and TRBJ1-2; TRBD1 matches 9 bases. Trimming cost V 3 bases and J 6 bases; bases outside gene matches: 11. CDR1 is MDHEN and CDR2 is SYDVKM in the germline V gene. The CDR3 totals 16 residues. The CDR3 loop is CASSFHGTGRGDGYTF. The CDR3 coding sequence is TGTGCCAGCAGTTTCCACGGGACAGGGCGCGGGGATGGCTACACCTTC.

The chain is built from TRBV10-3 and TRBJ2-1; 8 positions match TRBD2. Losses at the gene ends were 4 bases for V and 6 bases for J; bases not matched to a gene: 8. Germline V gene sequence: CDR1 ENHRY, CDR2 SYGVKD. The CDR3 length is 15 residues. The CDR3 DNA is TGTGCCATCAGTGGTGGTAGCGGGAAGGGCAATGAGCAGTTCTTC. Protein: CAISGGSGKGNEQFF.

This clone was detected only once. V gene TRBV19 combines with J gene TRBJ1-2, with 11 bases that match TRBD1. J was trimmed by 0 bases and V by 4 bases; bases with no gene match: 13. From germline, CDR1 is LNHDA and CDR2 SQIVND (reference sequence). The CDR3 has 19 amino acids. DNA for the CDR3: TGTGCCAGTAGTACGAACACGGGACAGGGGGAGAGGACTAACTATGGCTACACCTTC. Protein product: CASSTNTGQGERTNYGYTF.

The J gene is TRBJ2-3, the V gene TRBV18; perhaps TRBD1 as D (5 bases). The CDR3 loop spans 17 amino acids. Germline V gene sequence: CDR1 KGHSH, CDR2 LQKENI. V was shortened by 0 bases and J by 0 bases, with 13 bases between the two germline ends. The CDR3 sequence: CASSPPNQGPSTDTQYF. CDR3 coding DNA: TGTGCCAGCTCACCACCGAACCAGGGTCCTAGCACAGATACGCAGTATTTT.

The chain is built from TRBV7-2 and TRBJ2-2, with TRBD1 identical over 8 bases. The CDR3 contains 15 residues. J was trimmed by 6 bases and V by 6 bases; bases with no gene match: 9. CDR1 SGHTA and CDR2 FQGNSA come from the germline V gene. The CDR3 bases are TGTGCCAGCAGACTCGGACAGGGTTTGTCCGGGGAGCTGTTTTTT. Protein product: CASRLGQGLSGELFF.

Here the CDR3 reads CASSLSDQAGGEQFF. CDR3 sequence (DNA): TGCGCCAGCAGCTTGTCCGACCAGGCAGGAGGGGAGCAGTTCTTC. This chain uses TRBV5-1 with TRBJ2-1; maybe TRBD2 (6 bases). V was clipped by 1 base and J by 10 bases, with 18 bases between them. Germline V CDR1 and CDR2: SGHRS, YFSETQ. This CDR3 comprises 15 residues.